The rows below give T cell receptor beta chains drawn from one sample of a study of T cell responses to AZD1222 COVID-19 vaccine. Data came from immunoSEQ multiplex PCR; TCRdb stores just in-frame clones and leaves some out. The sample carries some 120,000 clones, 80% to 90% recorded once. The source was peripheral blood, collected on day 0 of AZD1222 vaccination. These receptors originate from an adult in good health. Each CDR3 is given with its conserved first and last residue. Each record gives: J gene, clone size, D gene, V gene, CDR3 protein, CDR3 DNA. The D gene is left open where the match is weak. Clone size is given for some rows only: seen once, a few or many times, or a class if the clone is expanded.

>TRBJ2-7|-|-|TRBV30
CASDRDKGYEQYF
TGTGCCTCCGACCGGGACAAAGGTTACGAGCAGTACTTC
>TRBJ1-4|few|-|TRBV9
CASSRPGLTEGNEKLFF
TGTGCCAGCAGCCGACCGGGCCTTACAGAAGGTAATGAAAAACTGTTTTTT
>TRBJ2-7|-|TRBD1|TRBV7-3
CASSSETTGINEQYF
TGTGCCAGCAGCTCGGAAACGACAGGGATCAACGAGCAGTACTTC
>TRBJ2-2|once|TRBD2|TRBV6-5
CASSRTSVDTGELFF
TGTGCCAGCAGCAGGACTAGCGTGGACACCGGGGAGCTGTTTTTT
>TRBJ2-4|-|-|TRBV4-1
CASSQGGQIAKNIQYF
TGCGCCAGCAGCCAAGGAGGTCAGATAGCCAAAAACATTCAGTACTTC
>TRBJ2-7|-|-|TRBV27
CASSLWSVGREQYF
TGTGCCAGCAGTTTATGGAGTGTTGGGCGCGAGCAGTACTTC
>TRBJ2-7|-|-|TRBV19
CASSWVWAGDYPYEQYF
TGTGCCAGTAGTTGGGTATGGGCCGGAGACTATCCCTACGAGCAGTACTTC
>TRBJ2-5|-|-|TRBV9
CASSAKDFQETQYF
TGTGCCAGCAGCGCGAAGGACTTCCAAGAGACCCAGTACTTC
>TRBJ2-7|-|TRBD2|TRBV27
CASSFSGSGGAEQYF
TGTGCCAGCAGTTTTTCCGGTAGCGGGGGGGCCGAGCAGTACTTC
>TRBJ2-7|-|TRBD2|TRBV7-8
CASSLGEKRGAYEQYF
TGTGCCAGCAGCTTAGGGGAAAAGCGGGGAGCCTACGAGCAGTACTTC
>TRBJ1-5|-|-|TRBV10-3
CAICFPGHIQPQHF
TGTGCCATCTGCTTTCCGGGACATATCCAGCCCCAGCATTTT
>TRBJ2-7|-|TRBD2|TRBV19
CASSIGLARYEQYF
TGTGCCAGTAGTATCGGACTAGCTCGGTACGAGCAGTACTTC
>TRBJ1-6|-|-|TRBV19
CASSIKRQPNNSPLHF
TGTGCCAGTAGTATAAAGAGACAGCCTAATAATTCACCCCTCCACTTT
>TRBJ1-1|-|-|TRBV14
CASSPERGGTEAFF
TGTGCCAGCAGCCCCGAGCGGGGGGGAACTGAAGCTTTCTTT
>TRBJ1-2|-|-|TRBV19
CASSPGGHYGYTF
TGTGCCAGTAGTCCGGGGGGCCACTATGGCTACACCTTC
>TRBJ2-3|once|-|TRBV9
CASSVSRWDTQYF
TGTGCCAGCAGCGTCTCTCGTTGGGATACGCAGTATTTT
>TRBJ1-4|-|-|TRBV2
CASSPTAGYEKLFF
TGTGCCAGCAGTCCGACGGCGGGTTATGAAAAACTGTTTTTT
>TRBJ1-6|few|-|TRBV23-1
CASSHLCAKGNSPLHF
TGCGCCAGCAGTCATCTCTGCGCGAAGGGTAATTCACCCCTCCACTTT
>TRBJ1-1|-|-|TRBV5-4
CASSAGQRYPMNTEAFF
TGTGCCAGCAGCGCAGGACAGCGGTACCCCATGAACACTGAAGCTTTCTTT
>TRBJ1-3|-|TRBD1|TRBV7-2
CATTRDSAFSGNTIYF
TGTGCCACCACCCGGGACAGCGCATTCTCTGGAAACACCATATATTTT
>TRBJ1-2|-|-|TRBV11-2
CASSRGVDGYTF
TGTGCCAGCAGCCGGGGCGTGGATGGCTACACCTTC
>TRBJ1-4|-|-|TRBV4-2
CASSQARGRSNEKLFF
TGTGCCAGCAGCCAAGCCCGGGGGAGATCTAATGAAAAACTGTTTTTT
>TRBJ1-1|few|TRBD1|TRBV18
CASSPGTGGSRNTEAFF
TGTGCCAGCTCACCCGGGACAGGGGGCTCTAGGAACACTGAAGCTTTCTTT
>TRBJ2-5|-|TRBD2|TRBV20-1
CSASGLAGGETQYF
TGCAGTGCTAGTGGTCTAGCGGGAGGAGAGACCCAGTACTTC
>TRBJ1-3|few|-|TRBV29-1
CSVSPGSGNTIYF
TGCAGCGTTTCCCCAGGGAGTGGAAACACCATATATTTT
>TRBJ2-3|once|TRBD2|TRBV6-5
CASSYGGSGTDTQYF
TGTGCCAGCAGTTACGGCGGGAGTGGCACAGATACGCAGTATTTT
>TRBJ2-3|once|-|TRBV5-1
CASTGSRPDTQYF
TGCGCCAGCACCGGGAGCAGGCCAGATACGCAGTATTTT
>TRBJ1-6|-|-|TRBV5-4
CASSSPGRENSPLHF
TGTGCCAGCAGCTCCCCCGGTAGGGAAAATTCACCCCTCCACTTT